This T cell receptor (beta chain) was identified during a study of CD8+CD57+ T cells in acquired aplastic anemia. Turning to the study itself: Recorded DNA amounts for sorted CD4+ and CD8+ cells had an average of around 3.4 ug. Study-wide results and limits: Patients and controls had in common twenty-nine CD8+ CDR3 sequences. Patients and controls were not found to differ significantly in CD8+ Simpson's diversity.

All sequencing subjects had displayed CD8+CD57+ cell expansion on flow cytometry. On this clonotype itself: Its specificity is not known. At one end the junction does not follow the germline gene, possibly because of a read error.

Germline V gene data show CDR1 as SGHTA and CDR2 as FQGNSA. This CDR3 contains 12 residues. Template material for TCR beta VDJ and CDR3 profiling consisted of genomic DNA. MiXCR, run by TCRdb on the reads, gives a single entry per CDR3 protein. The sample has roughly 100,000 distinct CDR3 sequences, roughly two thirds seen once. The clonotype comes from a human donor with aplastic anemia. V usage is TRBV7-2 and J usage is TRBJ1-1, with no clear D. The material sequenced was sorted CD4+, CD8+, or CD8+CD57+ T cells (not recorded which) from PBMCs. The CDR3 region has the DNA TGTGCCAGCAGCCCCGTAGGCACTAAAGCTTTCTTT. Translation gives CASSPVGTKAFF.